The clone carrying this TCR beta chain has just a few counts. This sample is drawn from a study of Graves' ophthalmopathy and Graves' hyperthyroidism. Amplification targeted the TCR beta CDR3 regions, with RNA transcripts as the source material. The first-round RT-PCR employed HTBI primers together with the Qiagen OneStep RT-PCR kit. A multiplex PCR was then performed as the second round. TCRdb itself ran the multiplex PCR reads through MiXCR, one entry per CDR3 protein. This sample has 1 million to 1.3 million distinct CDR3 sequences, with about two fifths found just once. Germline lookup yields CDR1 MDHEN and CDR2 SYDVKM. This CDR3 spans 14 amino acids. With 5 bases removed from V and 4 bases from J, the gap between germline ends came to 14 bases.

The receptor's source is an adult man with Graves' hyperthyroidism. The sequenced sample consisted of peripheral blood or thyroid tissue (not recorded which). This chain connects TRBV28 to TRBJ1-1; tentative D call: TRBD1 (6 bases). CDR3: CASSPHRDGTEAFF. Written as DNA, the CDR3 is TGTGCCAGCAGTCCCCACAGGGATGGCACTGAAGCTTTCTTT.